This T cell receptor beta chain was identified during a study of shared clonotypes between healthy human individuals. Data came from immunoSEQ multiplex PCR; TCRdb stores just in-frame clones and leaves some out. The table records hundreds of thousands of clones, roughly 73% of them present only once. The CDR3 length is 13 residues. CDR1 and CDR2 (germline): SEHNR, FQNEAQ (reference sequence). V lost 5 bases and J lost 2, with 9 bases in between. This clone was seen repeatedly, ten times or more. The receptor comes from a woman under 40 in good health. What was sequenced was memory CD4+ T cells sorted from blood. The subset here: CD45RA-negative fraction. This sequence joins TRBV7-9 and TRBJ1-1; unclear D gene. In nucleotides, the CDR3 is TGTGCCAGCAGCCCCTTATCCAACACTGAAGCTTTCTTT. Its protein product is CASSPLSNTEAFF. The full variable domain, with the rest looked up from reference TRBV7-9 and TRBJ1-1, is DTGVSQNPRHKITKRGQNVTFRCDPISEHNRLYWYRQTLGQGPEFLTYFQNEAQLEKSRLLSDRFSAERPKGSFSTLEIQRTEQGDSAMYLCASSPLSNTEAFFGQGTRLTVV.